This TCR beta chain was sequenced during a study of cytomegalovirus exposure and HLA in healthy donors. The PCR contained 60 Vbeta and 13 Jbeta primers. Method: immunoSEQ multiplex PCR; TCRdb's copy keeps in-frame clones and lacks some. The sample yields about 94,000 clones, more than 70% seen once. The CDR3 has 14 residues. V gave up 2 bases and J gave up 0 bases, with 10 bases separating them. CDR1 and CDR2 (germline): GTSNPN, SVGIG (reference sequence). The source is a man aged 30 to 45 in good health and CMV-seronegative. The sample taken for sequencing was PBMCs. V is TRBV30 and J is TRBJ2-5; D may be TRBD1 (6 bases). CDR3 sequence: CAWSPGVHQETQYF. CDR3 in DNA: TGTGCCTGGAGTCCAGGGGTCCACCAAGAGACCCAGTACTTC.